This T cell receptor (beta chain) was retrieved from a study of control samples from healthy donors and cancer patients. Clones were sequenced by immunoSEQ multiplex PCR, and TCRdb holds only the in-frame ones, with some missing. Of 150,000 or so clones in the sample, approximately 94% were seen once. The CDR3 is 14 amino acids. The V end lost 4 bases, the J end lost 9 bases, and 17 bases lay between the germline ends. The V gene's germline CDR1 is SGDLS and CDR2 YYNGEE. The receptor's source is a woman aged 40 to 55 in good health. The chain combines TRBV9 with TRBJ1-5; tentative D call: TRBD1 (6 bases). Sequencing used blood. The CDR3 spells CASSPDSRDRPQHF. The CDR3 bases are TGTGCCAGCAGCCCGGACAGCCGGGATAGGCCCCAGCATTTT.